This T cell receptor (beta chain) was identified during a study of regulatory T cells in long-lasting Graves disease. Building of the TCR beta libraries involved iRepertoire HTBI primers and Arm-PCR of CDR3 regions. TCRdb used MiXCR to reprocess the multiplex PCR reads, holding one entry per CDR3 protein. The sample has about 530,000 distinct CDR3 sequences; more than 15% are singletons. This clonotype has a count of ten or more. Time point specified: newly diagnosed GD, antithyroid drugs for less than 3 months. From RNA extracted from PBMCs, the TCR library was made. The sample was also reused in another study, on T cells in Graves' hyperthyroidism and ophthalmopathy.

The TCR originated in a woman aged 35-65 years with Graves disease. The material sequenced was peripheral blood mononuclear cells (PBMCs), taken at new diagnosis, from a patient treated with antithyroid drugs.

The CDR3 protein is CASSIGGGGVSYNEQFF. Here the CDR3 DNA reads TGTGCCAGTAGTATCGGGGGTGGGGGGGTATCCTACAATGAGCAGTTCTTC. The chain combines TRBV19 with TRBJ2-1; TRBD2 agrees at 7 bases. CDR3 length equals 17 residues. V lost 3 bases to trimming and J lost 1 base; unmatched junction nucleotides: 9. CDR1 LNHDA and CDR2 SQIVND come from the germline V gene (reference sequence).